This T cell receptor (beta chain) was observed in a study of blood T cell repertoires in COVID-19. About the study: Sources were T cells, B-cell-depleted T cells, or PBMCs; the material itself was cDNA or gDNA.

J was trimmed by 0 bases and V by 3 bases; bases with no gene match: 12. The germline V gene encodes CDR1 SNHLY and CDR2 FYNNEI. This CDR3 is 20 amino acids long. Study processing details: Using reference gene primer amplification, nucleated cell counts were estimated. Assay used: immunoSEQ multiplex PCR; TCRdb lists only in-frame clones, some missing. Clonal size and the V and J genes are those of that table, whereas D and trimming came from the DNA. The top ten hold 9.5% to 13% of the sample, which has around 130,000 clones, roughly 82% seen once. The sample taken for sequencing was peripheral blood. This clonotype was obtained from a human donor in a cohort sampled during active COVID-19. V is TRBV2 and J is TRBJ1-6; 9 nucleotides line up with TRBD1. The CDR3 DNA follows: TGTGCCAGCAGTGACACTGAGGGACAGGGTATGAGCTCCTATAATTCACCCCTCCACTTT. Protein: CASSDTEGQGMSSYNSPLHF.